The T cell receptor beta chain described here comes from a study of T cell repertoires and HLA-DP antigens. CDR3 length equals 15 residues. Germline loops: CDR1 SSHAT, CDR2 FNYEAQ (reference sequence). Regarding this clone: Its antigen is undetermined. One junction end does not reproduce the germline sequence, and a read error may be involved.

Pre-culture CD4+ samples were sequenced deeply, targeting roughly 200,000 T cell genomes. Assay used: immunoSEQ multiplex PCR; TCRdb lists only in-frame clones, some missing. The sample records approximately 100,000 clones, around 86% being singletons. Whole-study findings and limits: Sorted CD137+ clonality was 0.35 to 0.45 for both alloantigens, versus around 0.037 pre-culture.

The source material was CD4+ T cells from PBMCs. This clonotype originated in a man aged 50-60 years in good health and CMV-seronegative. The chain joins TRBV7-7 to TRBJ2-7; 11 bases match TRBD2. The DNA for the CDR3 is TGTGCTAGCAGCCGAGGGACTAGCGGCACCTACGAGCAGTACTTC. This encodes CASSRGTSGTYEQYF. Based on the CDR3 plus reference TRBV7-7 and TRBJ2-7, the full variable domain is GAGVSQSPRYKVTKRGQDVTLRCDPISSHATLYWYQQALGQGPEFLTYFNYEAQPDKSGLPSDRFSAERPEGSISTLTIQRTEQRDSAMYRCASSRGTSGTYEQYFGPGTRLTVT.